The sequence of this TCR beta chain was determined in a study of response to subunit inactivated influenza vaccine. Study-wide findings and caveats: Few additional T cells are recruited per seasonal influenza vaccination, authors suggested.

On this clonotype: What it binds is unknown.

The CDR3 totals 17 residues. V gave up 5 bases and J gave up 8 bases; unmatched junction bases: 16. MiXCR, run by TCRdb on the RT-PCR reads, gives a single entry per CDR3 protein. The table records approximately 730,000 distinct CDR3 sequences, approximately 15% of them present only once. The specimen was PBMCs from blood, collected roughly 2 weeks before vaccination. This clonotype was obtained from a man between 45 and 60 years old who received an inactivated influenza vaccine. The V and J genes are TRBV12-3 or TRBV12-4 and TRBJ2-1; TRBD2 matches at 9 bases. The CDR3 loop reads CASSTTFGRGGADEQFF. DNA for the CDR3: TGTGCCAGCAGTACTACCTTCGGGCGGGGGGGCGCGGATGAGCAGTTCTTC.